This section outlines one T cell receptor (beta chain) sequence together with its context. Its antigen is still unknown. Base qualities were left out, and no much larger clone turns up one base away. The data stem from a study of blood T cell repertoires in COVID-19 (dated by TCRdb to 2019 to 2021). Broadly, across the study: The collaborator samples originated in the United States, Italy and Spain and spanned the acute and convalescent phases of COVID-19. The prospective study material was composed of cDNA or gDNA derived from T cells, B-cell-depleted T cells, or PBMCs. The dataset comprised deeply sampled blood TCRbeta repertoires from subjects exposed to, actively infected with, or recovered from COVID-19. The repertoires were made available in a free public database intended to serve as a resource for research on the immune response to SARS-CoV-2. The samples were drawn from two sources: the first 160 participants of the ongoing ImmuneRACE study, and 1,000 to 1,500 subjects contributed by 6 global collaborators. A de-identified subject ID, COVID-19 status, age in years and sex were almost always included in the sample metadata. HLA class I and class II types, where available, came from metadata supplied by the sample provider rather than from assay-based typing.

What the research found in general, with its limitations: How much clinical and demographic metadata was included differed by source and by participant, and the metadata was provided uncurated.

TCRbeta CDR3 regions were amplified from genomic DNA by means of the immunoSEQ Assay, a bias-controlled multiplex PCR. The authors' analysis ran thus. Within the assay, amplification of reference gene primers was used to estimate how many nucleated cells each sample contained. To quantify the absolute abundance of each unique TCRbeta CDR3 rearrangement, sequence reads were collapsed and filtered. Productive Simpson clonality was computed per sample as the square root of Simpson's diversity index over productive rearrangements. Held by TCRdb, this immuneACCESS table contains in-frame sequences only and omits some clones. Under half of the omission traces to an unresolved V gene where checked; the cause of the rest is unknown. The DNA was the basis for D and trimming; V, J and clone size are from that table. In this sample the table shows about 350,000 clones, 90% to 95% of which occur a single time. Less than 3.5% of the sample is taken by the ten largest.

Another Seattle source contributed samples from volunteer blood donors who had recovered from COVID-19. Whole blood was collected in K2EDTA tubes by collaborating institutions according to the institutions' own protocols. For TCRbeta analysis, collaborators shipped samples as frozen whole blood, isolated PBMCs, or DNA extracted from either of those sample types. Sequences GTSNPN (CDR1) and SVGIG (CDR2) are obtained from the germline V gene (reference sequence). Including cysteine and phenylalanine, the CDR3 has 13 amino acids. This entry keeps only the CDR3 DNA: 39 bases, framed from base 1. V is cut by 2 bases and J by 2 bases, and the space between the germline ends is 7 bases.

Sequencing was done on a sample of peripheral blood. The rearranged segments are TRBV30 and TRBJ1-5, with the D gene too uncertain to name. The origin of this receptor is a woman under 30 who had recovered from COVID-19. The encoded CDR3 is CAWSLHGNQPQHF. The DNA is as follows: TGTGCCTGGAGTTTACACGGCAATCAGCCCCAGCATTTT.